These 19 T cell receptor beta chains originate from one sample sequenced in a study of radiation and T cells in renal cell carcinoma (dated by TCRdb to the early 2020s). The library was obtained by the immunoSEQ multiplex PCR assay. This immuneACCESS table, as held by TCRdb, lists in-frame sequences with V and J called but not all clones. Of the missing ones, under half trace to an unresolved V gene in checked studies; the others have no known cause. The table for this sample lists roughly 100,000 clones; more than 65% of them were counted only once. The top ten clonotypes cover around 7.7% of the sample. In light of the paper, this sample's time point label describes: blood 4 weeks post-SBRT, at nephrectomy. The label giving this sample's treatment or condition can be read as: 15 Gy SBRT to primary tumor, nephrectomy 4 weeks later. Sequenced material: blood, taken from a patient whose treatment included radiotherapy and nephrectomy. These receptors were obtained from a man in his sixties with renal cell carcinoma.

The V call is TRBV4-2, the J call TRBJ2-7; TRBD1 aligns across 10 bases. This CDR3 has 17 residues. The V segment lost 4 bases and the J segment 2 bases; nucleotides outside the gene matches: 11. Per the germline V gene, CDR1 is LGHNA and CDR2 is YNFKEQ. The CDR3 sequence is CASSLKSSGQGTYEQYF. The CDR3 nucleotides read TGTGCCAGCAGCCTCAAAAGCTCGGGACAGGGGACCTACGAGCAGTACTTC.

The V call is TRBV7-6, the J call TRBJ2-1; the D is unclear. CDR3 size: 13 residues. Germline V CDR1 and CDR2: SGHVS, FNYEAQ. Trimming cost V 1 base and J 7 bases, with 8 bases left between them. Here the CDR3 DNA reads TGTGCCAGCAGCTTAGGACTCCTAAATGAGCAGTTCTTC. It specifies CASSLGLLNEQFF.

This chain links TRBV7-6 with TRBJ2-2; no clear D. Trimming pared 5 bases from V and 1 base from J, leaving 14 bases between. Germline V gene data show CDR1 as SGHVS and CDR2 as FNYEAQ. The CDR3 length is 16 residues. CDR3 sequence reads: CASSNPGGLNTGELFF. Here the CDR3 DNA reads TGTGCCAGCAGCAACCCGGGCGGCTTGAACACCGGGGAGCTGTTTTTT.

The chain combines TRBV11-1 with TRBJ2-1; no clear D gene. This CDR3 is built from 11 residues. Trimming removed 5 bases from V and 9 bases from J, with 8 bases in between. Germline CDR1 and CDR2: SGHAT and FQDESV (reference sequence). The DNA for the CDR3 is TGTGCCAGCAGCGCCCTAGTTGAGCAGTTCTTC. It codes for CASSALVEQFF.

CDR3 sequence (DNA): TGTGCCAGCAGTCCCTGGAATTCACCCCTCCACTTT. This translates into CASSPWNSPLHF. This chain uses TRBV6-5 with TRBJ1-6; D remains unclear. The germline CDR1 and CDR2 sequences are MNHEY and SVGAGI. The CDR3 loop spans 12 amino acids. V lost 5 bases and J 7 bases, leaving 6 bases between the germline ends.

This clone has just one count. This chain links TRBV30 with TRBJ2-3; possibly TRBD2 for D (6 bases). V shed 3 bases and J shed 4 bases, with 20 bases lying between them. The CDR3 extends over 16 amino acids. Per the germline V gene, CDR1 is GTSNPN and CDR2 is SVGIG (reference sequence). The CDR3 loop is CAWRSGRGGSADTQYF. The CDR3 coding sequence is TGTGCCTGGAGATCAGGGCGGGGTGGAAGCGCAGATACGCAGTATTTT.

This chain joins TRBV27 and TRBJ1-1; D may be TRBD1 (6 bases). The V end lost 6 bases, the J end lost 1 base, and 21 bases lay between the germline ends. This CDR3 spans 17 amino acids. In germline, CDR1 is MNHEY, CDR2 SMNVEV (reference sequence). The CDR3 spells CASSRTPLTGRNTEAFF. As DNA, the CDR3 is TGTGCCAGCAGCCGAACCCCCTTAACAGGGAGGAACACTGAAGCTTTCTTT.

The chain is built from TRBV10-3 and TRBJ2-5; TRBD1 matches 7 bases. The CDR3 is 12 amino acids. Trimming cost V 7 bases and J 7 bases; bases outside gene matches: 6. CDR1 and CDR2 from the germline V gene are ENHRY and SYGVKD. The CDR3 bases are TGTGCCATCAAGGACAGGCTATTGACCCAGTACTTC. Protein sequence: CAIKDRLLTQYF.

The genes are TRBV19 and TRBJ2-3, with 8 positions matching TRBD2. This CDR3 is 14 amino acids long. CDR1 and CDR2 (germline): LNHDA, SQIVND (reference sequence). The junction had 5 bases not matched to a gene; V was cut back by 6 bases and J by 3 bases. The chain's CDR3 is CASRTPSGTDTQYF. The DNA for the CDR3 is TGTGCCAGTAGGACCCCTAGCGGGACAGATACGCAGTATTTT. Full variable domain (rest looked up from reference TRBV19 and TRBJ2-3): DGGITQSPKYLFRKEGQNVTLSCEQNLNHDAMYWYRQDPGQGLRLIYYSQIVNDFQKGDIAEGYSVSREKKESFPLTVTSAQKNPTAFYLCASRTPSGTDTQYFGPGTRLTVL.

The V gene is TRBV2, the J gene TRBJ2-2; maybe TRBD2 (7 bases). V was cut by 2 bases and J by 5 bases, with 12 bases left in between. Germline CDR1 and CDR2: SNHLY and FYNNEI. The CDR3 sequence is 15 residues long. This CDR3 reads CASSEKQGGTGELFF. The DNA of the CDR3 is TGTGCCAGCAGTGAAAAACAGGGAGGGACCGGGGAGCTGTTTTTT.

The CDR3 sequence is CASSQDRYLGEKLFF. The CDR3 coding sequence is TGTGCCAGCAGCCAAGATCGATATCTGGGGGAAAAACTGTTTTTT. The chain joins TRBV14 to TRBJ1-4, with D unclear. Germline CDR1 and CDR2: SGHDN and FVKESK. Trimming pared 0 bases from V and 8 bases from J, leaving 13 bases between. This CDR3 has 15 residues.

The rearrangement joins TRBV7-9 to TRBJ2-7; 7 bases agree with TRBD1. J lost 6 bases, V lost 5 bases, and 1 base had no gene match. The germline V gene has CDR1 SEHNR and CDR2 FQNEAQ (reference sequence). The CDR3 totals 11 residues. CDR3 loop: CASSQGVEQYF. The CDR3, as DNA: TGTGCCAGCAGCCAGGGGGTCGAGCAGTACTTC. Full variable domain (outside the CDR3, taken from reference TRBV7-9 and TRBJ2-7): DTGVSQNPRHKITKRGQNVTFRCDPISEHNRLYWYRQTLGQGPEFLTYFQNEAQLEKSRLLSDRFSAERPKGSFSTLEIQRTEQGDSAMYLCASSQGVEQYFGPGTRLTVT.

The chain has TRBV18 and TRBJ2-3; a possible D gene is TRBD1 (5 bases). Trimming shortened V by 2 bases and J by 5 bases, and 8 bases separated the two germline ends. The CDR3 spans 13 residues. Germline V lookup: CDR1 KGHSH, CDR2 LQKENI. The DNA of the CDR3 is TGTGCCAGCTCACCAGACAGCTTAGATACGCAGTATTTT. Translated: CASSPDSLDTQYF.

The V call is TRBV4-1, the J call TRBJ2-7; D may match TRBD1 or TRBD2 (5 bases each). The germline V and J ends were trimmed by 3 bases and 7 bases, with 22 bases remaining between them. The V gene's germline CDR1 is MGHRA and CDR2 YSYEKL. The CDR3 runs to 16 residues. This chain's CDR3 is CASSHRTGDGLGEQYF. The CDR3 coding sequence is TGCGCCAGCAGCCACCGAACCGGGGACGGCCTCGGGGAGCAGTACTTC.

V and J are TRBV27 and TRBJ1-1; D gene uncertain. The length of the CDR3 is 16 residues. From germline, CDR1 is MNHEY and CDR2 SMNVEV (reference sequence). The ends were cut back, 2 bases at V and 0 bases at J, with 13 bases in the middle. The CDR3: CASSLNGYSMNTEAFF. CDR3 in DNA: TGTGCCAGCAGTTTAAATGGCTACTCAATGAACACTGAAGCTTTCTTT.

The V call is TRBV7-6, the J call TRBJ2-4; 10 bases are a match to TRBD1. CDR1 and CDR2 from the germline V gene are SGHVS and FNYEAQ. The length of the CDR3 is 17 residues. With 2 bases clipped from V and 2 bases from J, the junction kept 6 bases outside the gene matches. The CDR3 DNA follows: TGTGCCAGCAGCTTAACGGCGGACAGGGGGTCCAAAAACATTCAGTACTTC. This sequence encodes CASSLTADRGSKNIQYF.

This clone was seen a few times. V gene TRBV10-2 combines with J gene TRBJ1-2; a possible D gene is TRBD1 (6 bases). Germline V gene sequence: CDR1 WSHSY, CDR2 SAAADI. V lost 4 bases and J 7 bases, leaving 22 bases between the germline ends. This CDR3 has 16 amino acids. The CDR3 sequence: CASSAPADRTDIGYTF. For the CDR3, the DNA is TGCGCCAGCAGTGCGCCCGCCGACAGGACTGACATTGGCTACACCTTC.

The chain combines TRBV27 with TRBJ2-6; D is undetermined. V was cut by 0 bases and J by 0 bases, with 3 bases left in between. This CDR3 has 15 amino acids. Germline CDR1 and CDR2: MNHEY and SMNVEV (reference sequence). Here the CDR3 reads CASSLSPSGANVLTF. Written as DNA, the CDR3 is TGTGCCAGCAGTTTATCCCCCTCTGGGGCCAACGTCCTGACTTTC. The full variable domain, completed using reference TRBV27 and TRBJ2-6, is EAQVTQNPRYLITVTGKKLTVTCSQNMNHEYMSWYRQDPGLGLRQIYYSMNVEVTDKGDVPEGYKVSRKEKRNFPLILESPSPNQTSLYFCASSLSPSGANVLTFGAGSRLTVL.

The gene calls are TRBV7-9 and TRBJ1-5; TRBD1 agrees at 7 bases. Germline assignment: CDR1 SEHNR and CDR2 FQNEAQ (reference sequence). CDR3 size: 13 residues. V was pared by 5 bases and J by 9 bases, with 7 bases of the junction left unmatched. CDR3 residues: CASSETGVRPQHF. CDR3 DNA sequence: TGTGCCAGCAGCGAAACAGGGGTTCGGCCCCAGCATTTT.